These 9 T cell receptor beta chains share one sample of origin, sequenced in a study of cytomegalovirus exposure and HLA in healthy donors. Profiled with immunoSEQ multiplex PCR; TCRdb holds only in-frame clones, not every one. The sample lists about 220,000 clones; approximately 80% were seen once. Sequencing was done on a sample of PBMCs. The source of these receptors is a woman in her 30s in good health and CMV-seropositive.

This clone occurred a few times. This chain links TRBV5-6 with TRBJ1-1; D gene ambiguous. V was shortened by 2 bases and J by 1 base, with 6 bases between the two germline ends. The germline V gene encodes CDR1 SGHDT and CDR2 YYEEEE. The length of the CDR3 is 13 residues. The DNA for the CDR3 is TGTGCCAGCAGCTTTGCAGCGAACACTGAAGCTTTCTTT. Protein sequence: CASSFAANTEAFF.

This chain uses TRBV27 with TRBJ2-1; no definite D call. This CDR3 comprises 14 residues. Trimming shortened V by 0 bases and J by 2 bases, and 5 bases separated the two germline ends. The germline CDR1 and CDR2 sequences are MNHEY and SMNVEV (reference sequence). The CDR3: CASSLSAAYNEQFF. In nucleotides, the CDR3 is TGTGCCAGCAGTTTATCCGCAGCCTACAATGAGCAGTTCTTC.

This clone was seen at least ten times. This chain connects TRBV6-4 to TRBJ2-3, with 9 nucleotides matching TRBD2. The CDR3 sequence is 15 residues long. With 4 bases clipped from V and 0 bases from J, the junction kept 2 bases outside the gene matches. Germline loops: CDR1 MRHNA, CDR2 SNTAGT. CDR3 in DNA: TGTGCCAGCAGTGCAACTAGCGGGAGCACAGATACGCAGTATTTT. This translates into CASSATSGSTDTQYF.

This clone was detected once. V gene TRBV6-6 combines with J gene TRBJ1-5, with a tentative D call TRBD1 (5 bases). There are 13 residues in the CDR3. V gave up 6 bases and J gave up 7 bases, with 13 bases separating them. Germline values: CDR1 MNHNY, CDR2 SVGAGI (reference sequence). The CDR3 reads CASRGDGLQPQHF. The CDR3 DNA is TGTGCCAGCAGGGGGGACGGCCTACAGCCCCAGCATTTT.

The V gene is TRBV6-4, the J gene TRBJ2-1; 7 nucleotides agree with TRBD2. J gave up 0 bases and V 6 bases, and 8 bases lay outside the gene matches. The CDR3 loop spans 16 amino acids. Looked up from germline, CDR1 is MRHNA and CDR2 is SNTAGT. In nucleotides, the CDR3 is TGTGCCAGCAGCCCTAGCGGAGCCAGCTCCTACAATGAGCAGTTCTTC. Amino acid sequence: CASSPSGASSYNEQFF.

Only one count was recorded for this clone. The chain has TRBV14 and TRBJ1-2; 8 bases fit TRBD1. The ends lost 4 bases at V and 8 bases at J; junction bases unmatched: 12. Germline CDR1 is SGHDN and CDR2 is FVKESK. The CDR3 covers 15 residues. The CDR3 spells CASSLEWTGSRGYTF. The CDR3 nucleotides are TGTGCCAGCAGCCTAGAGTGGACAGGGTCCCGGGGCTACACCTTC.

The chain uses TRBV15 and TRBJ1-1; D uncertain. Germline V gene lookup returns CDR1 LNHNV and CDR2 YYDKDF (reference sequence). This CDR3 region has 15 residues. Trimming removed 5 bases from V and 3 bases from J, with 16 bases in between. This CDR3 is CATSEYNGGDTEAFF. Written as DNA, the CDR3 is TGTGCCACCAGCGAATACAATGGTGGGGACACTGAAGCTTTCTTT.

This clone was seen just once. The chain has TRBV27 and TRBJ2-1, with D perhaps TRBD1 (6 bases). CDR1 MNHEY and CDR2 SMNVEV come from the germline V gene (reference sequence). The CDR3 length is 15 residues. V lost 5 bases and J 10 bases, leaving 21 bases between the germline ends. CDR3 amino acids: CASSTNRVGLVEQFF. Here the CDR3 DNA reads TGTGCCAGCAGTACAAACAGGGTGGGCTTAGTAGAGCAGTTCTTC.

The chain couples TRBV29-1 to TRBJ2-7; the D call may be TRBD1 or TRBD2 (7 bases each). V lost 6 bases and J lost 4, with 13 bases in between. Germline CDR1 and CDR2: SQVTM and ANQGSEA. The CDR3 is 12 residues long. CDR3 DNA: TGCAGCGTGGCAGGGGGGGCTTACGAGCAGTACTTC. This sequence encodes CSVAGGAYEQYF.